The 7 T cell receptor beta chains reported below all come from one sample, sequenced in a study of tumor and adjacent non-tumor tissue in lung cancer (dated by TCRdb to 2016 to 2018). RNA was extracted from bulk unsorted tissue and checked for quality with a NanoDrop ND-1000 and an Agilent 2100. For the normal lung samples, distant non-tumor tissue was collected more than 3 cm away from the tumor edge. The library was made by multiplex PCR. The sequencer listed for this sample is Illumina HiSeq 2500. TCRbeta libraries were constructed through three rounds of nested PCR with primers (Table S4) according to protocols modified from ARM-PCR. TCRdb itself trimmed the public reads at Q25 with fastp, ran MiXCR and retained productive beta chains. CDR3 protein duplicates are merged, each entry listing the most common genes and DNA. Recorded for this sample are about 100,000 distinct CDR3 sequences; 60% to 80% of them occurred a single time. About 19% of the sample belongs to the ten largest clones.

Sequencing input: distant non-tumor lung tissue. Receptor source: a man aged 25-45 years with non-small cell lung cancer.

This clonotype was seen once. The chain employs TRBV5-1 and TRBJ1-1; 8 nucleotides align to TRBD1. V lost 7 bases, J lost 4 bases, and 12 bases stayed unmatched. Germline loops: CDR1 SGHRS, CDR2 YFSETQ. The CDR3 totals 15 residues. The CDR3 DNA reads TGCGCCAGCCTCCTATACGGACAGGGAGGCACTGAAGCTTTCTTT. Protein product: CASLLYGQGGTEAFF.

The chain joins TRBV6-2 or TRBV6-3 to TRBJ1-5, with D maybe TRBD1 (6 bases). The V gene's germline CDR1 is MNHEY and CDR2 SVGEGT. V lost 9 bases and J 5 bases, leaving 17 bases between the germline ends. The CDR3 runs 14 residues. The CDR3 spells CARLSGRGDQPQHF. DNA for the CDR3: TGTGCCAGGTTGTCGGGCAGGGGAGATCAGCCCCAGCATTTT.

As to this clonotype: This CDR3 fails to terminate in the conserved phenylalanine or tryptophan, so it likely reflects a read error. The chain is built from TRBV12-5 and TRBJ1-4; unclear D gene. CDR3 length: 15 residues. V lost 0 bases and J lost 4, with 9 bases in between. From germline, CDR1 is LGHNT and CDR2 FRNRAP. The DNA for the CDR3 is TGTGCTAGTGGTTTGGTGTGGTGGCTTAATGAAAAACTGTTTCTT. It specifies CASGLVWWLNEKLFL.

In regard to this clonotype: A clone one base away is much larger, so this may be a read error. The chain uses TRBV6-5 and TRBJ1-1; perhaps TRBD1 as D (6 bases). The V gene's germline CDR1 is MNHEY and CDR2 SVGAGI. The V end lost 6 bases, the J end lost 4 bases, and 18 bases lay between the germline ends. The CDR3 covers 15 residues. CDR3 bases: TGTGCCAGCAGCCCTACAGGGATCATGAGCACTGAAGCTTTCTTT. Translating gives CASSPTGIMSTEAFF.

About this clonotype itself: This may come from a read error, since a much larger clone is one base off. This chain joins TRBV20-1 and TRBJ2-2; D may be TRBD2 (5 bases). Germline-derived CDR1 and CDR2 are DFQATT and SNEGSKA (reference sequence). The CDR3 spans 11 residues. V was cut by 4 bases and J by 5 bases, with 5 bases left in between. The CDR3 region is CSATGTGELFF. The CDR3, as DNA: TGCAGTGCTACGGGGACCGGGGAGCTGTTTTTT.

Details on this clonotype: A much larger clone sits a single nucleotide away, making a read error possible. Here the CDR3 reads CAGSYGVPTNYGYTF. For the CDR3, the DNA is TGTGCCGGCAGTTACGGGGTCCCCACGAACTATGGCTACACCTTC. The gene calls are TRBV6-5 and TRBJ1-2; D gene ambiguous. The CDR3 totals 15 residues. CDR1 and CDR2 (germline): MNHEY, SVGAGI.

The rearrangement uses TRBV4-1 and TRBJ1-1; 8 nucleotides line up with TRBD1. CDR3 length equals 15 residues. Looked up from germline, CDR1 is MGHRA and CDR2 is YSYEKL. V was clipped by 5 bases and J by 4 bases; unmatched bases: 9. The CDR3: CASSGRQGKVTEAFF. The CDR3 nucleotides are TGCGCCAGCAGCGGACGACAGGGGAAGGTCACTGAAGCTTTCTTT.